This T cell receptor (beta chain) was recovered during a study of CD8 T cells in ankylosing spondylitis (dated by TCRdb to the late 2010s). Looking at the study overall: T cell receptor beta repertoires were profiled in healthy donors and ankylosing spondylitis patients so that disease-linked TCR variants could be found. The whole study cohort included roughly 110 healthy donors and about two dozen ankylosing spondylitis patients. Peripheral blood was sampled, and synovial fluid was additionally collected from ankylosing spondylitis patients. The study at large found these results: Some motif variants were previously reported in synovial fluid and blood of reactive arthritis patients, suggesting common disease-initiation mechanisms. The disease-linked clones were reported as significantly enriched in matched synovial fluid samples from ankylosing spondylitis patients. Blood from ankylosing spondylitis patients appeared to be characterized by a TCR beta motif composed of roughly 8 highly homologous amino acid variants. A CD8+ phenotype was shown by the disease-linked clones, which were found at relatively low frequencies in peripheral blood.

CDR1 and CDR2 were assigned from the germline V gene (reference sequence) as LNHDA and SQIVND. The CDR3 spans 15 residues, from the cysteine through the phenylalanine. Only the CDR3 region is kept as DNA, spanning 45 bases read in frame from base 1. Relative to germline, V is missing 3 bases and J is missing 4 bases, with 2 bases of the junction outside any gene match. Instrument on record: Illumina HiSeq 2500. Quantitative 5'-RACE with molecular barcodes was used to prepare TCR beta libraries. In the source study's methods: A new computational method based on a probabilistic model of VDJ rearrangement was used to identify disease-linked TCR variants. Through fastp at Q25 and MiXCR, TCRdb rebuilt clones from the public reads, retaining in-frame beta chains. Each entry is one CDR3 protein sequence, shown with its most common DNA and genes. These V and J calls originate from TCRdb's pipeline instead of the authors' own analysis. This sample has a few hundred thousand distinct CDR3 sequences in its table, and approximately 20% of those were observed once. About 15% of the sample comes from the top ten.

This clonotype was detected a few times. It has no known antigen specificity. No base-level quality is on record; no much larger clone is a single base apart. The V and J genes are TRBV19 and TRBJ2-2, and TRBD2 aligns with 10 junction nucleotides. The clonotype originates from a male donor with ankylosing spondylitis. Source material: blood, either unsorted or a sorted T cell fraction (not recorded which). The CDR3 region has the sequence CASSMLAGVTGELFF. The DNA sequence reads TGTGCCAGTAGTATGCTAGCGGGAGTCACCGGGGAGCTGTTTTTT.